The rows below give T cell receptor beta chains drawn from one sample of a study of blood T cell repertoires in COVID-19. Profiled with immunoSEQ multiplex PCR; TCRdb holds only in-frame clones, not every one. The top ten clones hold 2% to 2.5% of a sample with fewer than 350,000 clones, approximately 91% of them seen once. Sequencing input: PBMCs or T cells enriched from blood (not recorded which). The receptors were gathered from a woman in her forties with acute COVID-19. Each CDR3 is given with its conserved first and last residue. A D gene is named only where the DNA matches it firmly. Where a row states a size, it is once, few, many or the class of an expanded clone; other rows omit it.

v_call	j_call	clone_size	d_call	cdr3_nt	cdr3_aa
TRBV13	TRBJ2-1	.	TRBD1	TGTGCCAGCAGTCGGGACAGATATAGCTCCTACAATGAGCAGTTCTTC	CASSRDRYSSYNEQFF
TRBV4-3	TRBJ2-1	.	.	TGCGCCAGCAGCCAAGATCGAACGACTAGTCGTAATGAGCAGTTCTTC	CASSQDRTTSRNEQFF
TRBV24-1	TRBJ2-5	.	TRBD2	TGTGCCACCAGTGATTTCTCGCGGGAGCTCGGAGAGACCCAGTACTTC	CATSDFSRELGETQYF
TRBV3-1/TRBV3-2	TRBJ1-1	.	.	TGTGCCAGCAGCCAAGAAGAAGGGGTTGGCACTGAAGCTTTCTTT	CASSQEEGVGTEAFF
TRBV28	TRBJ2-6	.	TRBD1	TGTGCCAGCAGCACCGGGACAGCCTCTGGGGCCAACGTCCTGACTTTC	CASSTGTASGANVLTF
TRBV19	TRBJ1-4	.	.	TGTGCCAGTAGCAGCGCGGGGGGTAGTGAAAAACTGTTTTTT	CASSSAGGSEKLFF
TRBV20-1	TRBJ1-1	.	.	TGCAGTGCTAGTCGGGATTTGAACACTGAAGCTTTCTTT	CSASRDLNTEAFF
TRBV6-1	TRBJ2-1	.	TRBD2	TGTGCCAGCAGTGAAGGGCTAGCGGGGCACAATGAGCAGTTCTTC	CASSEGLAGHNEQFF
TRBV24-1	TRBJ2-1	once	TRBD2	TGTGCCACCAGTGATCCCGGGACTAGCAAGGATGAGCAGTTCTTC	CATSDPGTSKDEQFF
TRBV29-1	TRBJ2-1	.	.	TGCAGCGCCCTTGGGACTTTCTACAATGAGCAGTTCTTC	CSALGTFYNEQFF
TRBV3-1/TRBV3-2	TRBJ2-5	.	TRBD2	TGTGCCAGCAGCCGGAGGACTAGCGGGGAGCGAGAGACCCAGTACTTC	CASSRRTSGERETQYF
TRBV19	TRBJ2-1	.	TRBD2	TGTGCCAGCGGTCCAATTGTAGCGGGGCTGTTCTTC	CASGPIVAGLFF
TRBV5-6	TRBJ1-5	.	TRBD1	TGTGCCAGCAGCCTTTGGACAGGGGGCCGACAGCCCCAGCATTTT	CASSLWTGGRQPQHF
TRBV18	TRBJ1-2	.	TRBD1	TGTGCCAGCTCACGGGACAGAGAGTCTTATGGCTACACCTTC	CASSRDRESYGYTF
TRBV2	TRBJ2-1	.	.	TGTGCCAGCAGTGTGGAGTACAATGAGCAGTTCTTC	CASSVEYNEQFF
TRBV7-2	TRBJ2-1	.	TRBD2	TGTGCCAGCAGCCTGGGACTAGCGGGGAGCAATGAGCAGTTCTTC	CASSLGLAGSNEQFF
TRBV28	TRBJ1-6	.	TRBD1	TGTGCCAGCAGTTTCGGTGACAGGGGATTTTCGCCCCTCCACTTT	CASSFGDRGFSPLHF
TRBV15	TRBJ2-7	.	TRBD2	TGTGCCACCAGCAGAGATCGGGGACTAAGAGACGAGCAGTACTTC	CATSRDRGLRDEQYF
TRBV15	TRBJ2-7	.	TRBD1	TGTGCCACCAGCAGAGGAGGACAGGGCTCCTACGAGCAGTACTTC	CATSRGGQGSYEQYF
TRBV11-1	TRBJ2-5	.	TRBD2	TGTGCCAGCAGCCCAACTGGACTAGCTGAGACCCAGTACTTC	CASSPTGLAETQYF
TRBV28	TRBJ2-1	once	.	TGTGCCAGCAGCCCAGCGAGCAAGAGTAGCAATGAGCAGTTCTTC	CASSPASKSSNEQFF
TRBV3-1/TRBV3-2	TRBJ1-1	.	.	TGTGCCAGCAGCCAGGGTGTGGGGGCCACGGGGATTAAGTTGGCTTTCTTT	CASSQGVGATGIKLAFF
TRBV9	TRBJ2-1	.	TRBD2	TGTGCCAGCGGCAACGTTGGACTAGCGGGCTCCTACAATGAGCAGTTCTTC	CASGNVGLAGSYNEQFF
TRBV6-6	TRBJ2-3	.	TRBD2	TGTGCCAGCAGTCATCAGGGACTAGCGACACTTACAGATACGCAGTATTTT	CASSHQGLATLTDTQYF
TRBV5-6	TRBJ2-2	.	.	TGTGCCAGCAGCTTGCGGGGAAACACCGGGGAGCTGTTTTTT	CASSLRGNTGELFF
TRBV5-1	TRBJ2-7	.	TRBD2	TGCGCCAGCGCTAACCCTAGCGGATCCTACGAGCAGTACTTC	CASANPSGSYEQYF
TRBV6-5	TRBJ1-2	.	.	TGTGCCAGCAGGCCGGGTCGCTTCTATGGCTACACCTTC	CASRPGRFYGYTF
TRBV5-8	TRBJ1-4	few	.	TGTGCCAGCAGCTTGAGACACCAAGGGAGGAAAAAACTGTTTTTT	CASSLRHQGRKKLFF
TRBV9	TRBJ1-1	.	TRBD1	TGTGCCAGCAGCGCGAACGGCCAGCCGACAGGGGGAACTGAAGCTTTCTTT	CASSANGQPTGGTEAFF
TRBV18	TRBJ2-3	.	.	TGTGCCAGCTCACCACGGGGGGGCCCCACAGATACGCAGTATTTT	CASSPRGGPTDTQYF
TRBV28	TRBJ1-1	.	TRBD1	TGTGCCAGCAGTACGACACTTAGAACAGGGGGTTTCTTT	CASSTTLRTGGFF
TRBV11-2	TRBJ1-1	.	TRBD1	TGTGCCAGCAGCTTCAACAGGGGGACTGAAGCTTTCTTT	CASSFNRGTEAFF
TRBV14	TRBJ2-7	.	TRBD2	TGTGCCAGCAGCCAAGACAGGCTAACGGCGGGGGGGCTGAACGAGCAGTACTTC	CASSQDRLTAGGLNEQYF
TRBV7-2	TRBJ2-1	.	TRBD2	TGTGCCAGCAGTTGGACTAGCGGGCCCGTTAATGAGCAGTTCTTC	CASSWTSGPVNEQFF
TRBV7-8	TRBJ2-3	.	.	TGTGCCAGCAGCTTAGAGACTAACACAGATACGCAGTATTTT	CASSLETNTDTQYF
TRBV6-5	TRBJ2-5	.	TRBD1	TGTGCCAGCAGTTTCAGGGGGCTAGAGACCCAGTACTTC	CASSFRGLETQYF
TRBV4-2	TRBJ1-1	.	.	TGTGCCAGCAGCCCCGACCTACCGGCGGGGGGGAACACTGAAGCTTTCTTT	CASSPDLPAGGNTEAFF
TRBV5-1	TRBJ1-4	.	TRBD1	TGCGCCAGCAGCTTGGGACAGGGGGCCGGTAATGAAAAACTGTTTTTT	CASSLGQGAGNEKLFF
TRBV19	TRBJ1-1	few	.	TGTGCCAGTAGTATTCTTCAGGGGAACACTGAAGCTTTCTTT	CASSILQGNTEAFF
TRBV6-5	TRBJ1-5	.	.	TGTGCCAGCAGTTACTCGAGGATGAGTCAGCCCCAGCATTTT	CASSYSRMSQPQHF
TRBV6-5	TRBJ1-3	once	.	TGTGCCAGCAGTTGGCAGGCTGGAAACACCATATATTTT	CASSWQAGNTIYF
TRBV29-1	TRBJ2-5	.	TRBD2	TGCAGCTCCCTTAGCGGGGGGGCTAAAGAGACCCAGTACTTC	CSSLSGGAKETQYF
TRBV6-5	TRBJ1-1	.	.	TGTGCCAGCAGTTTCAGAGGCACTGAAGCTTTCTTT	CASSFRGTEAFF
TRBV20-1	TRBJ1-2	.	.	TGCAGTGCCTCAGGGGTGGGCTACACCTTC	CSASGVGYTF
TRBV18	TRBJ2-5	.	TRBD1	TGTGCCAGCTCACCGTTGATTGGACAGGCAACGGAAGAGACCCAGTACTTC	CASSPLIGQATEETQYF
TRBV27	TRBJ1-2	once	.	TGTGCCAGCAGCCCCAGGGGCGATGGCTACACCTTC	CASSPRGDGYTF
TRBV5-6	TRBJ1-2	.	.	TGTGCCAGCAGCTTGTCATATGGCTACACCTTC	CASSLSYGYTF
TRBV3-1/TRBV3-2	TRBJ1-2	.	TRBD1	TGTGCCAGCAGCCCCCCGGGCAGGGGGCTTCATGGCTACACCTTC	CASSPPGRGLHGYTF
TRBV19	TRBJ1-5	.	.	TGTGCCAGTAGGGCCTATCAGGGTTCGGGCAATCAGCCCCAGCATTTT	CASRAYQGSGNQPQHF
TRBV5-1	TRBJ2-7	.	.	TGCGCCAGCAGCTTGGGGTTGACAGCCTCCTACGAGCAGTACTTC	CASSLGLTASYEQYF
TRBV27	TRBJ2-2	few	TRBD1	TGTGCCAGCAGTTTCGGCAGGGGGCTCGGCGGGGAGCTGTTTTTT	CASSFGRGLGGELFF
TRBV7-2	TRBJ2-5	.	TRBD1	TGTGCCAGCAGCTTCGAGACAGGGGAATCCGAGACCCAGTACTTC	CASSFETGESETQYF